This TCR beta chain was documented in a study of OX40 agonist ivuxolimab in advanced cancers. Background on the study: Patients were roughly 81% male with ages about 23 to 79, mean 60. Study conclusions and caveats: Not determined was the antigen specificity of the expanded peripheral T cells. CD8+ T cells showed, on average, more clonal expansion than CD4+ cells. By week 6 at 0.1 to 3.0 mg/kg, blood CD4+ and CD8+ T cells had expanded clonally.

A word on this clone: Its specificity is not known.

V dropped 5 bases and J dropped 8; count of bases not matched to a gene: 8. This CDR3 spans 15 amino acids. The V gene's germline CDR1 is SGHTA and CDR2 FQGTGA. Produced via immunoSEQ multiplex PCR; TCRdb's table is partial and in-frame only. The sample has under 60,000 clones; approximately 90% are singletons. The V call is TRBV7-3, the J call TRBJ2-1, with TRBD2 identical over 11 bases. The receptor's source is an adult with an advanced solid tumor such as melanoma, head and neck, liver or kidney cancer. Material: CD4+ or CD8+ T cells sorted from blood, obtained in a trial of the OX40 agonist ivuxolimab. CDR3 amino acids: CASSPSGGPGDEQFF. The CDR3 DNA follows: TGTGCCAGCAGCCCTAGCGGGGGGCCAGGGGATGAGCAGTTCTTC.